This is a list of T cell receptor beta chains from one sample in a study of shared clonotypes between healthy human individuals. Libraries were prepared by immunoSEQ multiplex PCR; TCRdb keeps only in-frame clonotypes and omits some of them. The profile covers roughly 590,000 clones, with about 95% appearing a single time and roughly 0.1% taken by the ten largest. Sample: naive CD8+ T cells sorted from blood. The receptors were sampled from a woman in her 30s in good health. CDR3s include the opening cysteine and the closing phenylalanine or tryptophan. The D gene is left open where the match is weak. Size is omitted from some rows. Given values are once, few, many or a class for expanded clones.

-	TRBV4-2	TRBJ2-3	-	CASSQREASGETDTQYF	TGTGCCAGCAGCCAGCGTGAGGCGTCCGGGGAAACAGATACGCAGTATTTT
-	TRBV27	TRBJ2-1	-	CASSLALGGLPNNEQFF	TGTGCCAGCAGTTTAGCCCTGGGCGGACTACCAAACAATGAGCAGTTCTTC
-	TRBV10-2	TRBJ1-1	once	CASSESAGFPEAFF	TGCGCCAGCAGTGAGTCCGCAGGCTTCCCTGAAGCTTTCTTT
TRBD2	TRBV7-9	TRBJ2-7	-	CASSSPGGYEQYF	TGTGCCAGCAGCTCCCCGGGGGGGTACGAGCAGTACTTC
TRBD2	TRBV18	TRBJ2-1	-	CASSPPKRDFKFF	TGTGCCAGCTCACCTCCAAAGCGGGACTTTAAGTTCTTC
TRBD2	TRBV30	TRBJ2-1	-	CACTTGLAGPYNEQFF	TGTGCCTGTACTACGGGACTAGCGGGCCCATACAATGAGCAGTTCTTC
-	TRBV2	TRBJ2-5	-	CASSESWSSETQYF	TGTGCCAGCAGTGAGTCGTGGAGTTCTGAGACCCAGTACTTC
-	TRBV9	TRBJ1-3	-	CASSWNTIYF	TGTGCCAGCAGCTGGAACACCATATATTTT
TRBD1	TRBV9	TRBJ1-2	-	CASSTQGGIGGYTF	TGTGCCAGCAGCACCCAAGGGGGCATTGGTGGCTACACCTTC
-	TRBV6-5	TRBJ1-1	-	CASSAQTEMNTEAFF	TGTGCCAGCAGTGCCCAGACAGAGATGAACACTGAAGCTTTCTTT